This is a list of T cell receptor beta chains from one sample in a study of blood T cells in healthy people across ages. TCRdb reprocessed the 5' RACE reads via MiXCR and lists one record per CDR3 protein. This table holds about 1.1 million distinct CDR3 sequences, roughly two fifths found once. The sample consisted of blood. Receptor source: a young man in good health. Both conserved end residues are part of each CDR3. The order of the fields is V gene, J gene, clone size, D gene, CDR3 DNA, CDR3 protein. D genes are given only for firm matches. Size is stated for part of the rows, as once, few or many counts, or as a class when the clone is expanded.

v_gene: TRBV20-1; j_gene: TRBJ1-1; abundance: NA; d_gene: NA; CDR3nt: TGCAGTGTAACGAGTGGCGCTAGGAACACTGAAGCTTTCTTT; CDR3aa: CSVTSGARNTEAFF
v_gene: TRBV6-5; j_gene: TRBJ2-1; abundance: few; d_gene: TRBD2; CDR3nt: TGTGCCAGCAGTTACTCGAGTTCCAGCGGGAGGGAAAATGAGCAGTTCTTC; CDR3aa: CASSYSSSSGRENEQFF
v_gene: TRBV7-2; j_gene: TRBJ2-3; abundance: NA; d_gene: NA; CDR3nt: TGTGCCAGCAGCTTTCCGGGACGCATGGCGACAGATACGCAGTATTTT; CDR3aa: CASSFPGRMATDTQYF
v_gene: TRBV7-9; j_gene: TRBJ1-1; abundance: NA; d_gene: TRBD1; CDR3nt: TGTGCCAGCAACCCGACAGGGAAAAATACTGAAGCTTTCTTT; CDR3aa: CASNPTGKNTEAFF
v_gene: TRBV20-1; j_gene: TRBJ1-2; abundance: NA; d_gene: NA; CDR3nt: TGCAGTGCTAGAGATGCTGCAGGGAAGGACTATGGCTACACCTTC; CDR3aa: CSARDAAGKDYGYTF
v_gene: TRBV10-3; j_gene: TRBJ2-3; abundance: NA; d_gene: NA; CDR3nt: TGTGCCATCAGTGAAAGACTCTTAATAAGCACAGATACGCAGTATTTT; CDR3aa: CAISERLLISTDTQYF
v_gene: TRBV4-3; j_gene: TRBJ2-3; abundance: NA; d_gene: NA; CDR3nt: TGCGCCAGCAGCCAGGATGGACTGAGCGGAGATACGCAGTATTTT; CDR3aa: CASSQDGLSGDTQYF
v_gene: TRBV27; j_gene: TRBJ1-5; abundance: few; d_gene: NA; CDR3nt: TGTGCCAGCAGTTTATCTACAGGTTCGGTTCAGCCCCAGCATTTT; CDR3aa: CASSLSTGSVQPQHF
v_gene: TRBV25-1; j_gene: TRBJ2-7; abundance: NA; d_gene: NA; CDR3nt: TGTGCCAGCAGTGAATATCCGGCTGGCAGGGAGATCGATGAGCAGTACTTC; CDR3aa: CASSEYPAGREIDEQYF
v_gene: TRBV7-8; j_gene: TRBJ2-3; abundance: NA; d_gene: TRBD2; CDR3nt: TGTGCCAGCAGCTTATATCGGACTAGACCCACAGATACGCAGTATTTT; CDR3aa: CASSLYRTRPTDTQYF
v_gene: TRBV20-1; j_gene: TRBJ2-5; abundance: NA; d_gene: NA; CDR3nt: TGCAGTGCTAGAGATAACCCCGGCGGGGAGACCCAGTACTTC; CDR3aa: CSARDNPGGETQYF
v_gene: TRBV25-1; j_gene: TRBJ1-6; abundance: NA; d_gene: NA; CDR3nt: TGTGCCAGCAGTTCAGAGAGCTCCTATAATTCACCCCTCCACTTT; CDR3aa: CASSSESSYNSPLHF
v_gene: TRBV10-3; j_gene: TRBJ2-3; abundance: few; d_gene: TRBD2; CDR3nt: TGTGCCATCAGTGATGGGACTAGAAGGAATACGCAGTATTTT; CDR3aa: CAISDGTRRNTQYF
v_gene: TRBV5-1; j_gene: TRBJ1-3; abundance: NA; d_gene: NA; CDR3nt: TGCGCCAGCAGCCCCGAAGCAGGGGCCGGGCACACCATATATTTT; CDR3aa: CASSPEAGAGHTIYF
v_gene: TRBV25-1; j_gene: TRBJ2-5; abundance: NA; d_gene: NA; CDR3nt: TGTGCCAGCAGTGAGACGGCAGGGGAGGTTCGAAAGGAGACCCAGTACTTC; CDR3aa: CASSETAGEVRKETQYF
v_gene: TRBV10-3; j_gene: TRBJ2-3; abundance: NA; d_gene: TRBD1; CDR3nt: TGTGCCATCAGTGAGGTGGACAGGGCAGGCACAGATACGCAGTATTTT; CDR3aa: CAISEVDRAGTDTQYF
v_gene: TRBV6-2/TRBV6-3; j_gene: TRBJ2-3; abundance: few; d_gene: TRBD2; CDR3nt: TGTGCCAGCAGTTACCCCAGACTAGCGGGTCGCACAGATACGCAGTATTTT; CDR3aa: CASSYPRLAGRTDTQYF
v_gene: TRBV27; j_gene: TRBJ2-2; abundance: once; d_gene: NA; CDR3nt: TGTGCCAGCAGTTTAGCGCTCGACGGGGAGCTGTTTTTT; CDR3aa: CASSLALDGELFF
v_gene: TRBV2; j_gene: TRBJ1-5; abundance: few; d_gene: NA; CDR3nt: TGTGCCAGCAGTGTTGATCAGCCCCAGCATTTT; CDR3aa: CASSVDQPQHF
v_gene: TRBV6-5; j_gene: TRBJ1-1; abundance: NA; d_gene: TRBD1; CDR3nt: TGTGCCAGCAGTTACAGTTACAGGGGGTTAAAAACTGAAGCTTTCTTT; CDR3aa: CASSYSYRGLKTEAFF
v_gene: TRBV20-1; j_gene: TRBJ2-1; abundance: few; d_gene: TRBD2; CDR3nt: TGCAGTGCTAGACCTCGTCAGAGCGGGGGAGATTACAATGAGCAGTTCTTC; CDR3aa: CSARPRQSGGDYNEQFF
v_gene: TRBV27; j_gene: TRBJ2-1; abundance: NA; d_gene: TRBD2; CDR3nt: TGTGCCAGCAGTTTATCCCCGGGACTAGCGGGCCACAATGAGCAGTTCTTC; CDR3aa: CASSLSPGLAGHNEQFF
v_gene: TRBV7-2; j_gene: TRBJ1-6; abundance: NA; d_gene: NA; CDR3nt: TGTGCCAGCAGCTCTACCGGGACGGGAGATAATTCACCCCTCCACTTT; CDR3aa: CASSSTGTGDNSPLHF
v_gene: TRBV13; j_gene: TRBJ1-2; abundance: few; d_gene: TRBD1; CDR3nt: TGTGCCAGCAGCTTACATCAGGGGGAAAACTATGGCTACACCTTC; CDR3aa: CASSLHQGENYGYTF
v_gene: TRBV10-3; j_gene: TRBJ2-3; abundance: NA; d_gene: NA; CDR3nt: TGTGCCATCAGTGGAGGGACAAGAAGGTCAAGAGCATCGGCCACAGATACGCAGTATTTT; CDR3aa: CAISGGTRRSRASATDTQYF
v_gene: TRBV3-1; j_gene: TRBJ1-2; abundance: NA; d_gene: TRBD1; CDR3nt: TGTGCCAGCAGAGCGGGAACAGGGGTCTATGGCTACACCTTC; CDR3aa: CASRAGTGVYGYTF
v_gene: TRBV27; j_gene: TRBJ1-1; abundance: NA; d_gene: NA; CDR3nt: TGTGCCAGCAGCCGGGGGGTTAGGGATTCTGGAAACACTGAAGCTTTCTTT; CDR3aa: CASSRGVRDSGNTEAFF
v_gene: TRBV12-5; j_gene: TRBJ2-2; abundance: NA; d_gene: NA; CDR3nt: TGTGCTAGTGGTTTGCCGCCGGGCGGGGAGCTGTTTTTT; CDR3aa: CASGLPPGGELFF
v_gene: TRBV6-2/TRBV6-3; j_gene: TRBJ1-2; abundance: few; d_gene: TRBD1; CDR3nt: TGTGCCAGCAGTACGCTCCTCGTCAAGACAGGGACCAACTATGGCTACACCTTC; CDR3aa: CASSTLLVKTGTNYGYTF
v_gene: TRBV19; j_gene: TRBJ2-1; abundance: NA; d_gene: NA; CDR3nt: TGTGCCAGTAGTACCACAGGGTTCAATGAGCAGTTCTTC; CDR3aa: CASSTTGFNEQFF
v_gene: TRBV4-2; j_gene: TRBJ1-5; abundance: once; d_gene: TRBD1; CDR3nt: TGTGCCAGCAGCCAAGATCCACCGAGGACAGGGGGTTCCAATCAGCCCCAGCATTTT; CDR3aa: CASSQDPPRTGGSNQPQHF
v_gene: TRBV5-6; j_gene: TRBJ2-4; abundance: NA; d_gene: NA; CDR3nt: TGTGCCAGCAGCAGTAGAGAGCAGGGTGCCAAAAACATTCAGTACTTC; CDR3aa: CASSSREQGAKNIQYF
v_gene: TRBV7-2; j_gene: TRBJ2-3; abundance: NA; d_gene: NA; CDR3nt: TGTGCCAGCAGCTTAGGTACTAGCCTGGCAGATACGCAGTATTTT; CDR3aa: CASSLGTSLADTQYF
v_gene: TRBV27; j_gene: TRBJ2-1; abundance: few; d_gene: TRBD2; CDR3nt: TGTGCCAGCAGTTTGGGACTAGCGGCGAGCTCCTACAATGAGCAGTTCTTC; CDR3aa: CASSLGLAASSYNEQFF
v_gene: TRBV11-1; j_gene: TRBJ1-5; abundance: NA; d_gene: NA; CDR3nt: TGTGCCAGCAGCTTACAACGGCAGATCCAGCATTTT; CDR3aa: CASSLQRQIQHF
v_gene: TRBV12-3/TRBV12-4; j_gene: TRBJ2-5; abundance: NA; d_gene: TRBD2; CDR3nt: TGTGCCAGCAGTTTAGAGGGACTAGAGACAGAGACCCAGTACTTC; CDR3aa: CASSLEGLETETQYF
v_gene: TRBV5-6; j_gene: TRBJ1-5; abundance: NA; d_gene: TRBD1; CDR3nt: TGTGCCAGCAGCTTGAACGCCGGGACAGAGAATCAGCCCCAGCATTTT; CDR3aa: CASSLNAGTENQPQHF
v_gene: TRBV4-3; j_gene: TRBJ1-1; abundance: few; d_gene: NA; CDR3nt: TGCGCCAGCAGCCATACGGGCCTCGGGACGCCAGCTTTCTTT; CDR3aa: CASSHTGLGTPAFF
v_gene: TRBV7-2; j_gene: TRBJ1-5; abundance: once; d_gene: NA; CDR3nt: TGTGCCAGCAGCTTAATGGGAGGTGGCAATCAGCCCCAGCATTTT; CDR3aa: CASSLMGGGNQPQHF
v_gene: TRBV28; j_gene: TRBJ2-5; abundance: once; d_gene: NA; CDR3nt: TGTGCCAGCAGTGTGGTAGGGGTCAAGACCCAGTACTTC; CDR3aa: CASSVVGVKTQYF
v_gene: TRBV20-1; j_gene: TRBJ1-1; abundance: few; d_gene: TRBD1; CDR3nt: TGCAGTGCTCCTATGGACAGGCTCAACACTGAAGCTTTCTTT; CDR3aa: CSAPMDRLNTEAFF
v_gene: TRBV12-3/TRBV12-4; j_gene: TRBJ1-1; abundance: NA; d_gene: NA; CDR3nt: TGTGCCAGCACCTTGGGTGGGGGGGGTACTGAAGCTTTCTTT; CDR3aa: CASTLGGGGTEAFF
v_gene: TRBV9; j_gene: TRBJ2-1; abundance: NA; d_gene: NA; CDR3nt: TGTGCCAGCAGGGGTGGGACGGGAGTTAACAATGAGCAGTTCTTC; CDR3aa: CASRGGTGVNNEQFF